This TCR beta chain was captured in a study of blood T cell repertoires in COVID-19. Study in general: Whether acute or convalescent, the COVID-19 samples came from the United States, Italy and Spain. Sources were T cells, B-cell-depleted T cells, or PBMCs; the material itself was cDNA or gDNA.

CDR3 size: 16 residues. Germline-derived CDR1 and CDR2 are MNHEY and SVGEGT. V lost 5 bases, J lost 10 bases, and 21 bases lay in between. Original analysis: Estimation of nucleated cell counts was performed using reference gene primer amplification. TCRdb keeps only in-frame clones here, not all; method: immunoSEQ multiplex PCR. V and J calls and clone size are copied from that table; D and trimming were computed from the DNA. The sample contains around 200,000 clones, 70% to 85% of which appear only once. The specimen sequenced was peripheral blood. The source is a woman in her 50s with acute or convalescent COVID-19. The chain combines TRBV6-2 or TRBV6-3 with TRBJ1-6; weak D call: TRBD1 (6 bases). Written as DNA, the CDR3 is TGTGCCAGCAGTACCCGGACAGCCCGGGCGAACTCACCCCTCCACTTT. Protein sequence: CASSTRTARANSPLHF.